This T cell receptor beta chain is from a study of cytomegalovirus exposure and HLA in healthy donors. The CDR3 is 14 residues long. V was clipped by 7 bases and J by 3 bases, with 18 bases between them. Germline CDR1 is SQVTM and CDR2 is ANQGSEA. Assay: immunoSEQ multiplex PCR; the TCRdb copy retains only in-frame clones and omits some. The sample lists 100,000 to 150,000 clones, 89% seen once, with 1.5% to 2.5% in the top ten. The rearrangement joins TRBV29-1 to TRBJ1-2; no firm D call. Source material: PBMCs. This TCR derives from a young woman in good health and CMV-seronegative. CDR3 bases: TGCAGCGGTCAGAGCGGGGTCGGTGACTATGGCTACACCTTC. As protein: CSGQSGVGDYGYTF.